The next 14 T cell receptor beta chains were all read from a single sample in a study of blood T cell repertoires in COVID-19. Repertoires were generated with immunoSEQ multiplex PCR, while TCRdb's copy carries only in-frame clones and drops some. The data show tens of thousands of clones, roughly 89% seen once. The material sequenced was peripheral blood. These receptors came from a man younger than 40 with acute or convalescent COVID-19.

This clone was recorded only once. The chain joins TRBV5-4 to TRBJ2-2; D perhaps matches TRBD2 (6 bases). The V end lost 0 bases, the J end lost 1 base, and 10 bases lay between the germline ends. Germline CDR1 SGHNT, CDR2 YYREEE (reference sequence). The CDR3 sequence is 16 residues long. This CDR3 is CASSLVGTVNTGELFF. In DNA, the CDR3 is TGTGCCAGCAGCTTGGTCGGGACTGTGAACACCGGGGAGCTGTTTTTT.

The V gene is TRBV30, the J gene TRBJ2-2; 9 bases line up with TRBD2. V dropped 1 base and J dropped 1; count of bases not matched to a gene: 1. The germline CDR1 and CDR2 sequences are GTSNPN and SVGIG (reference sequence). CDR3 length: 15 residues. CDR3 coding DNA: TGTGCCTGGAGTGCGACTAGCGGGAACACCGGGGAGCTGTTTTTT. This codes for CAWSATSGNTGELFF.

This chain uses TRBV14 with TRBJ2-3, with TRBD2 matching 7 bases. V gave up 3 bases and J gave up 2 bases; unmatched junction bases: 8. The V gene's germline CDR1 is SGHDN and CDR2 FVKESK. The CDR3 spans 16 residues. The CDR3 sequence: CASSHSGVSYTDTQYF. The CDR3, as DNA: TGTGCCAGCAGCCACAGCGGGGTATCCTACACAGATACGCAGTATTTT.

The chain uses TRBV6-2 or TRBV6-3 and TRBJ2-7; 10 bases agree with TRBD2. The V and J ends lost 0 bases and 6 bases, in that order; junction bases with no gene match: 8. The CDR3 has 16 amino acids. Per the germline V gene, CDR1 is MNHEY and CDR2 is SVGEGT. This CDR3 reads CASSYSTLAGAGEQYF. The CDR3 DNA follows: TGTGCCAGCAGTTACTCGACGCTAGCGGGAGCTGGCGAGCAGTACTTC.

The chain couples TRBV4-2 to TRBJ1-1; D remains unclear. V dropped 0 bases and J dropped 6 bases, with 8 bases sitting between them. The germline CDR1 and CDR2 sequences are LGHNA and YNFKEQ. CDR3 length equals 13 residues. The CDR3 DNA reads as TGTGCCAGCAGCCAAGAAACAGCTGCTGAAGCTTTCTTT. It codes for CASSQETAAEAFF.

The chain has TRBV11-2 and TRBJ1-5; 7 nucleotides line up with TRBD1. CDR1 is SGHAT and CDR2 is FQNNGV in the germline V gene. CDR3 size: 15 residues. The ends lost 5 bases at V and 0 bases at J; junction bases unmatched: 4. The CDR3 reads CASSQGQASNQPQHF. The CDR3 DNA follows: TGTGCCAGCAGCCAAGGACAGGCTAGCAATCAGCCCCAGCATTTT.

The chain recombines TRBV18 with TRBJ1-2, with 10 bases aligning to TRBD1. This CDR3 region has 16 residues. V dropped 6 bases and J dropped 7; count of bases not matched to a gene: 14. The germline V gene encodes CDR1 KGHSH and CDR2 LQKENI. CDR3 nucleotide sequence: TGTGCCAGCTCTCCCGGGACAGGGGATTTAAATAGTGGCTACACCTTC. Its translation is CASSPGTGDLNSGYTF.

The chain is built from TRBV5-1 and TRBJ2-5, with TRBD2 identical over 7 bases. Trimming took 0 bases from V and 4 from J; bases not matched to a gene: 15. Germline V gene lookup returns CDR1 SGHRS and CDR2 YFSETQ. This CDR3 comprises 18 residues. The CDR3: CASSLEPGVGGPGETQYF. As DNA, the CDR3 is TGCGCCAGCAGCTTGGAACCTGGCGTGGGAGGGCCGGGAGAGACCCAGTACTTC.

The chain employs TRBV5-5 and TRBJ1-4; D remains ambiguous. The V gene's germline CDR1 is SGHKS and CDR2 YYEKEE (reference sequence). The CDR3 has 12 residues. Trimming removed 3 bases from V and 11 bases from J, with 11 bases in between. The CDR3 spells CASSSLGEKLFF. DNA of the CDR3: TGTGCCAGCAGCTCCCTCGGGGAGAAACTGTTTTTT.

This clone was observed once. The CDR3 coding sequence is TGTGCCAGCAGTTACGGGGGGGAGTGGGGGAATGAGCAGTTCTTC. Protein sequence: CASSYGGEWGNEQFF. The chain uses TRBV6-5 and TRBJ2-1, with 7 positions matching TRBD2. Unmatched junction bases numbered 8, after V lost 2 bases and J lost 7 bases. The CDR3 covers 15 residues. Germline V gene sequence: CDR1 MNHEY, CDR2 SVGAGI.

This sequence joins TRBV11-2 and TRBJ1-4; the D gene is possibly TRBD1 (6 bases). This CDR3 comprises 16 residues. Deletions cut 5 bases from V and 8 bases from J, with 21 bases between. Per the germline V gene, CDR1 is SGHAT and CDR2 is FQNNGV. CDR3 residues: CASSRSTGRGWEKLFF. The CDR3 coding sequence is TGTGCCAGCAGCCGCAGTACAGGGCGAGGATGGGAAAAACTGTTTTTT.

As to this clone: At the DNA level, this CDR3 is encoded by other sequences in the same sample as well. As DNA, the CDR3 is TGTGCCAGCAGCCCACGGGACAGTAGCACAGATACGCAGTATTTT. It yields the protein CASSPRDSSTDTQYF. The chain joins TRBV27 to TRBJ2-3; 7 positions agree with TRBD1. V was pared by 6 bases and J by 0 bases, with 6 bases of the junction left unmatched. The CDR3 covers 15 residues. Germline CDR1 reads MNHEY; CDR2 reads SMNVEV (reference sequence).

The CDR3 DNA reads TGTGCCAGCAGCCGGCCGACAGGGGGGGGCACAGATACGCAGTATTTT. Translating it yields CASSRPTGGGTDTQYF. V and J are TRBV3-1 (or the pseudogene TRBV3-2) and TRBJ2-3; the match to TRBD1 covers 9 bases. Germline V gene data show CDR1 as LGHDT and CDR2 as YNNKEL (reference sequence). The V and J ends lost 4 bases and 1 base, in that order; junction bases with no gene match: 6. This CDR3 has 16 amino acids.

The V call is TRBV5-1, the J call TRBJ1-6; D might be TRBD1 (5 bases). The ends were cut back, 6 bases at V and 10 bases at J, with 35 bases in the middle. Germline CDR1 reads SGHRS; CDR2 reads YFSETQ. This CDR3 contains 20 residues. The DNA of the CDR3 is TGCGCCAGCACCGATTACCCTGGGAACAGGCAGACAAGTTTGAGCTCACCCCTCCACTTT. This gives the protein CASTDYPGNRQTSLSSPLHF.